What follows describes a single T cell receptor beta chain. This sample stems from a study of T cells expressing NK-cell markers. This CDR3 has 15 residues. The cDNA for TCR beta came from 5'RACE template switching with UMIs. From its re-call of the 5' RACE reads, TCRdb lists each CDR3 protein once, without DNA. This sample's table has about 460,000 distinct CDR3 sequences. The sequence was collected from a woman in her fifties or sixties in good health. Sequencing input: blood T cells: a sorted CD56 or NKG2C T cell subset, CD4+ or CD8+ T cells, or bulk PBMC T cells (not recorded which). The chain employs TRBV12-3 or TRBV12-4 and TRBJ2-1; TCRdb outputs TRBD1, but without DNA this stays unchecked. The chain's CDR3 is CASSFVRDTHNEQFF.